This entry features one T cell receptor (beta chain) sequence. The antigen is unknown. These data come from a study of T cell responses to AZD1222 COVID-19 vaccine. General study findings and limits: Vaccine-associated CD4 TCRs spanned spike, dominant at 160-218 and 743-854.

Using immunoSEQ multiplex PCR, the repertoire was profiled, and TCRdb retains in-frame clones only, with some absent. The table has some 110,000 clones, 90% to 95% seen once. V trimming: 10 bases; J trimming: 4 bases; junction bases outside the gene matches: 6. Germline V gives CDR1 LNHDA, CDR2 SQIVND (reference sequence). The CDR3 spans 13 residues. The chain is built from TRBV19 and TRBJ1-3, with 8 bases that match TRBD1. Specimen: peripheral blood, collected on day 0 of AZD1222 vaccination. This sequence originates from an adult in good health. The CDR3 region has the DNA TGTGCCATCTCACAGGGGGTCGGAAACACCATATATTTT. It specifies CAISQGVGNTIYF.